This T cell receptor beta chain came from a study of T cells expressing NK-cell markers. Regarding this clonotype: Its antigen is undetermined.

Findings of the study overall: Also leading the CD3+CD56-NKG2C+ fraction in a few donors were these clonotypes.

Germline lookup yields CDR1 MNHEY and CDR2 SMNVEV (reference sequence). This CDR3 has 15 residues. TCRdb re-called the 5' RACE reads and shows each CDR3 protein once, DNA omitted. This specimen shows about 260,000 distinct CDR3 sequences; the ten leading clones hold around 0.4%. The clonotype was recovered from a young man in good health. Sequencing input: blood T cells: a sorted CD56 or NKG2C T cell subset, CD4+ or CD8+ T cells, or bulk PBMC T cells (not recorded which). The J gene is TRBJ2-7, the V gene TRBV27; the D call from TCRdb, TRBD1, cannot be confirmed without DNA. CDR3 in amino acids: CASSSPGGGSYEQYF.